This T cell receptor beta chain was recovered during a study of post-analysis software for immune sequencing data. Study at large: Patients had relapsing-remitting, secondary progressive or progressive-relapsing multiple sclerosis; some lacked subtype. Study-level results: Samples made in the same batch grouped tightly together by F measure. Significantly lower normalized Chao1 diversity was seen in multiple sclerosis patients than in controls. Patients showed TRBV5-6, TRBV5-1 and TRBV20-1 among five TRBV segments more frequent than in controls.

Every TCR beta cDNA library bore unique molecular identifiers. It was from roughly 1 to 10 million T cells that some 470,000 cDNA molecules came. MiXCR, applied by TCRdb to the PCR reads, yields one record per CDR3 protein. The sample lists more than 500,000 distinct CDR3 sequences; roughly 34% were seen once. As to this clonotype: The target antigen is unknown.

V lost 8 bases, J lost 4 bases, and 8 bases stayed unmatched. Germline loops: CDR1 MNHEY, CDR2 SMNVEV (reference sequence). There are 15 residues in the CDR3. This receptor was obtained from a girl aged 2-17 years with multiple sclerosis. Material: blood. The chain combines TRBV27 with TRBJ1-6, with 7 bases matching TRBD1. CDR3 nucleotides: TGTGCCAGCCTCCCTCGACAGGGTTATAATTCACCCCTCCACTTT. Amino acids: CASLPRQGYNSPLHF.